Listed below are T cell receptor beta chains from one sample, sequenced in a study of T cells in Graves' hyperthyroidism and ophthalmopathy. TCRdb called the multiplex PCR reads again in MiXCR, with one record for every CDR3 protein. The table lists hundreds of thousands of distinct CDR3 sequences, approximately 14% of them singletons. Sequencing input: blood. These receptors came from a woman in her thirties or forties with Graves' ophthalmopathy. CDR3s include the opening cysteine and the closing phenylalanine or tryptophan. D genes are given only for firm matches. Clone size is stated in some rows and not others, as once, few, many or a class when expanded.

>TRBV7-9|TRBD2|TRBJ2-5|NA
TGTGCCAGCAGCGCGCCGGGACTAGGAAGAGAGACCCAGTACTTC
CASSAPGLGRETQYF
>TRBV7-2|NA|TRBJ2-7|many
TGTGCCAGCAGCTTTATAGGGCCACACTACGAGCAGTACTTC
CASSFIGPHYEQYF
>TRBV12-3/TRBV12-4|TRBD1|TRBJ2-7|many
TGTGCCAGCAGCCAAGGACAGGGGAACTACGAGCAGTACTTC
CASSQGQGNYEQYF
>TRBV5-8|TRBD1|TRBJ2-7|many
TGTGCCAGCAGCTTGTGGACAGGGAACGAGCAGTACTTC
CASSLWTGNEQYF
>TRBV28|NA|TRBJ2-6|many
TGTGCCAGCAGTTCGTATATTACTGGGGCCAACGTCCTGACTTTC
CASSSYITGANVLTF
>TRBV12-3/TRBV12-4|NA|TRBJ1-2|many
TGTGCCAGCAGTCGGACCGCCGGACAGTACTCTAATGGCTACACCTTC
CASSRTAGQYSNGYTF
>TRBV9|TRBD2|TRBJ2-5|NA
TGTGCCAGCAGCGTAGAAGGACTAGCGGGAGTAGCCCAGTACTTC
CASSVEGLAGVAQYF
>TRBV29-1|NA|TRBJ2-6|once
TGCAGCGTTGAACAGATGGGGGTCTCAGGCTCTGGGGCCAACGTCCTGACTTTC
CSVEQMGVSGSGANVLTF
>TRBV20-1|NA|TRBJ2-1|few
TGCAGTGCTAGAAACAATGAGCAGTTCTTC
CSARNNEQFF
>TRBV12-3/TRBV12-4|NA|TRBJ1-1|many
TGTGCCAGCAGGTGGGGAAGCACTGAAGCTTTCTTT
CASRWGSTEAFF
>TRBV20-1|NA|TRBJ2-7|many
TGCAGTGCTGGGGGAGGAGCCTCCTCCTACGAGCAGTACTTC
CSAGGGASSYEQYF
>TRBV10-2|NA|TRBJ2-5|many
TGCGCCAGCAGTGAGTCGGAAGGGGAGGTGGAGACCCAGTACTTC
CASSESEGEVETQYF
>TRBV11-2|NA|TRBJ2-3|many
TGTGCCAGCAGCATCCGTATTAGTGAGAACACAGATACGCAGTATTTT
CASSIRISENTDTQYF
>TRBV6-5|NA|TRBJ1-2|many
TGTGCCAGCAGGTCAATGCAGGACGGCAACTATGGCTGCACCTTC
CASRSMQDGNYGCTF
>TRBV7-2|NA|TRBJ1-2|many
TGTGCCAGCAGCTTAGGCAGGGGTTCTAACTATGGCTACACCTTC
CASSLGRGSNYGYTF
>TRBV6-5|NA|TRBJ2-6|many
TGTGCCAGCAGTCGGGATTCAGGGGCTGGGGCCAACGTCCTGACTTTC
CASSRDSGAGANVLTF
>TRBV20-1|NA|TRBJ1-2|many
TGCATCAACTGGCCGCCCCGGTCGACCGTGTCTCGGGGCTACACCTTC
CINWPPRSTVSRGYTF
>TRBV18|TRBD1|TRBJ1-5|NA
TGTGCCAGCTCGCCCGGGGCAGGGGGACTAAGCAATCAGCCCCAGCATTTT
CASSPGAGGLSNQPQHF
>TRBV14|NA|TRBJ2-2|many
TGTGCCAGCAGCACCGGGGCACAGATGTACACCGGGGAGCTGTTTTTT
CASSTGAQMYTGELFF
>TRBV11-3|TRBD1|TRBJ2-2|few
TGTGCCAGCAGCTTAGTGGGACAGGGGATGACCGGGGAGCTGTTTTTT
CASSLVGQGMTGELFF
>TRBV7-9|NA|TRBJ2-5|many
TGTGCCAGCAGCTTATCCCGGCGGGCCGGAGAGACCCAGTACTTC
CASSLSRRAGETQYF
>TRBV6-1|NA|TRBJ2-7|many
TGTGCCAGCAGTGTCTCCTACGAGCAGTACTTC
CASSVSYEQYF
>TRBV12-3/TRBV12-4|NA|TRBJ2-7|many
TGTGCCAGCAGTTTCAACAGGGTCCCCTACGAGCAGTACTTC
CASSFNRVPYEQYF
>TRBV30|NA|TRBJ2-2|many
TGTGCCTGGAGTCCAGGAGGGTTGGACACCGGGGAGCTGTTTTTT
CAWSPGGLDTGELFF
>TRBV6-1|NA|TRBJ2-7|many
TGTGCCAGCAGTAAGGGTCGCGACGAGCAGTACTTC
CASSKGRDEQYF
>TRBV28|NA|TRBJ2-7|many
TGTGCCAGCAGTTTCGGCAGGGGGGTTGGATCCTACGAGCAGTACTTC
CASSFGRGVGSYEQYF
>TRBV24-1|NA|TRBJ2-7|many
TGTGCCACCAGTGGTCCAGGGAACTACGAGCAGTACTTC
CATSGPGNYEQYF